The clone carrying this T cell receptor beta chain occurred many times. Antigen unknown. Preparation methods for the bulk TCR libraries were those previously described, with listed TCR primers. Each CDR3 protein is one row after TCRdb ran MiXCR on the PCR reads. The data show roughly 320,000 distinct CDR3 sequences, roughly a quarter seen once. This sample is part of a study of molecular identifiers for immune sequencing clone quantification. Naive CD8 T cells were FACS-sorted by CD8+CD4-CCR7+CD45RA+ markers. Study outcomes and limitations: Should identical TCR molecules share a barcode, the sizes of highly expanded clones could be underestimated.

The V segment lost 5 bases and the J segment 2 bases; nucleotides outside the gene matches: 7. CDR3 size: 15 residues. Germline CDR1 reads SEHNR; CDR2 reads FQNEAQ (reference sequence). Sample: naive CD8+ T cells from blood, with Jurkat cell RNA spiked in. Subset described: FACS-sorted CD8+CD4-CCR7+CD45RA+ naive T cells. The V gene is TRBV7-9, the J gene TRBJ2-7; 9 positions agree with TRBD1. This TCR came from a human donor in good health. Some libraries in this study had Jurkat cell RNA spiked in. The CDR3 DNA sequence: TGTGCCAGCAGCGGCCCGGGACAGGGTGCCTACGAGCAGTACTTC. Its translation is CASSGPGQGAYEQYF.